A single sample is the source of the 7 T cell receptor beta chains below, sequenced in a study of cytomegalovirus exposure and HLA in healthy donors. The PCR employed 60 Vbeta primers together with 13 Jbeta primers. TCRdb's table, derived via immunoSEQ multiplex PCR, lists solely in-frame clones and lacks some. The table records tens of thousands of clones, more than 65% of them present only once. The sequenced material came from PBMCs. These receptors came from a girl under 10 years old in good health and CMV-seropositive.

V and J are TRBV6-1 and TRBJ2-3, with a weak D call TRBD2 (5 bases). From germline, CDR1 is MNHNS and CDR2 SASEGT. This CDR3 contains 14 residues. Trimming removed 0 bases at V and 2 bases at J, with 6 bases between. The CDR3 sequence: CASSEAGATDTQYF. The CDR3, as DNA: TGTGCCAGCAGTGAAGCGGGAGCCACAGATACGCAGTATTTT.

The chain links TRBV30 to TRBJ1-3; perhaps TRBD1 as D (6 bases). Trimming pared 2 bases from V and 1 base from J, leaving 9 bases between. The CDR3 extends over 14 amino acids. The germline V gene encodes CDR1 GTSNPN and CDR2 SVGIG (reference sequence). The CDR3: CAWSNTGSGNTIYF. The CDR3 DNA reads as TGTGCCTGGAGTAATACAGGGTCTGGAAACACCATATATTTT.

This CDR3 is CASSVGDRWSDTQYF. CDR3 nucleotide sequence: TGTGCCAGCAGCGTAGGTGACAGATGGTCAGATACGCAGTATTTT. This chain uses TRBV9 with TRBJ2-3; TRBD1 is a possible D gene (5 bases). Germline V gene sequence: CDR1 SGDLS, CDR2 YYNGEE. Trimming removed 0 bases from V and 4 bases from J, with 12 bases in between. This CDR3 spans 15 amino acids. Complete variable domain (other parts from reference TRBV9 and TRBJ2-3): DSGVTQTPKHLITATGQRVTLRCSPRSGDLSVYWYQQSLDQGLQFLIQYYNGEERAKGNILERFSAQQFPDLHSELNLSSLELGDSALYFCASSVGDRWSDTQYFGPGTRLTVL.

The V gene is TRBV5-1, the J gene TRBJ1-1; the match to TRBD1 covers 10 bases. Losses at the gene ends were 2 bases for V and 5 bases for J; bases not matched to a gene: 3. Germline V lookup: CDR1 SGHRS, CDR2 YFSETQ. The CDR3 spans 14 residues. The DNA of the CDR3 is TGCGCCAGCAGCTTTAGGACAGGGGGTACTGAAGCTTTCTTT. Translation: CASSFRTGGTEAFF.

The count of this clone is one. This chain uses TRBV7-9 with TRBJ1-5, with unresolved D. This CDR3 contains 15 residues. Germline lookup yields CDR1 SEHNR and CDR2 FQNEAQ (reference sequence). V gave up 0 bases and J gave up 6 bases, with 12 bases separating them. CDR3 amino acids: CASSLAGGPIQPQHF. DNA for the CDR3: TGTGCCAGCAGCTTAGCTGGAGGTCCCATTCAGCCCCAGCATTTT.

The chain carries TRBV5-1 and TRBJ1-2; TRBD1 aligns across 8 bases. J was trimmed by 8 bases and V by 2 bases; bases with no gene match: 11. Germline V lookup: CDR1 SGHRS, CDR2 YFSETQ. The CDR3 runs to 15 residues. CDR3 bases: TGCGCCAGCAGCTTAACGGACAGGGAGAGGGGCGGCTACACCTTC. This codes for CASSLTDRERGGYTF.

The chain employs TRBV2 and TRBJ2-3; D is perhaps TRBD1 (7 bases). The V gene's germline CDR1 is SNHLY and CDR2 FYNNEI. Between the trimmed V and J ends, which lost 3 bases and 2 bases, there was a span of 12 bases. CDR3 length: 15 residues. The CDR3 DNA reads as TGTGCCAGCAGTGACGGAGGGGGCGTCACAGATACGCAGTATTTT. This codes for CASSDGGGVTDTQYF.